The present T cell receptor (beta chain) was sequenced within a study of blood T cell repertoires in COVID-19 (dated by TCRdb to the early 2020s). Study-level background: The collaborator samples originated in the United States, Italy and Spain and spanned the acute and convalescent phases of COVID-19. The material from the prospective study consisted of cDNA or gDNA derived from T cells, B-cell-depleted T cells, or PBMCs. The dataset comprised deeply sampled blood TCRbeta repertoires from subjects exposed to, actively infected with, or recovered from COVID-19. The repertoires were released in a freely available public database intended as a resource for research on the immune response to SARS-CoV-2. The samples were drawn from two sources: the first 160 participants of the ongoing ImmuneRACE study, and 1,000 to 1,500 subjects contributed by 6 global collaborators. Nearly every sample came with metadata listing a de-identified subject ID, COVID-19 status, age in years and sex. HLA class I and class II types, where available, came from metadata supplied by the sample provider rather than from assay-based typing. What the authors observed across the whole study: The quantity of clinical and demographic metadata differed by source and by participant and was supplied without curation.

V and J are trimmed by 4 bases and 6 bases, and the gene matches miss 2 bases of the junction. Taken from the germline V gene, the CDR1 and CDR2 loops are SGHRS and YFSETQ. Inclusive of the bounding cysteine and phenylalanine, the CDR3 is 14 residues long. The CDR3 DNA has 42 bases and is translated from base 1. About this clone: Its target antigen remains unknown. There are no base qualities to consult, and no much larger clone falls within one base.

TCRbeta CDR3 regions were amplified from genomic DNA using the immunoSEQ Assay, a bias-controlled multiplex PCR. On the study's bioinformatics: Nucleated cell counts per sample were estimated from amplification of reference gene primers within the assay. Sequence reads were collapsed and filtered to measure the absolute abundance of every unique TCRbeta CDR3 rearrangement. For each sample, productive Simpson clonality was calculated by taking the square root of Simpson's diversity index across productive rearrangements. In its TCRdb copy, this immuneACCESS table keeps in-frame sequences only and misses some clones. Where compared with another copy, unresolved V genes explain less than half of these, and the others have no known cause. The V and J calls and clone size were taken over from that table, and D and trimming were inferred from the DNA. A total of over 130,000 clones appear in this sample, approximately 86% of them only once. Around 3.5% of the sample is taken by the ten largest.

The collaborating institutions used their own protocols to collect whole blood in K2EDTA tubes. For TCRbeta analysis, collaborator samples were shipped as frozen whole blood, as isolated PBMCs, or as DNA extracted from either sample type. The rearrangement joined TRBV5-1 to TRBJ2-1, with 12 bases aligning to TRBD2. Material for sequencing was peripheral blood. The TCR sequence derives from a man in his 70s with acute or convalescent COVID-19. The CDR3 corresponds to CASSPGLAGNEQFF. The base sequence is TGCGCCAGCAGCCCGGGACTAGCGGGCAATGAGCAGTTCTTC.